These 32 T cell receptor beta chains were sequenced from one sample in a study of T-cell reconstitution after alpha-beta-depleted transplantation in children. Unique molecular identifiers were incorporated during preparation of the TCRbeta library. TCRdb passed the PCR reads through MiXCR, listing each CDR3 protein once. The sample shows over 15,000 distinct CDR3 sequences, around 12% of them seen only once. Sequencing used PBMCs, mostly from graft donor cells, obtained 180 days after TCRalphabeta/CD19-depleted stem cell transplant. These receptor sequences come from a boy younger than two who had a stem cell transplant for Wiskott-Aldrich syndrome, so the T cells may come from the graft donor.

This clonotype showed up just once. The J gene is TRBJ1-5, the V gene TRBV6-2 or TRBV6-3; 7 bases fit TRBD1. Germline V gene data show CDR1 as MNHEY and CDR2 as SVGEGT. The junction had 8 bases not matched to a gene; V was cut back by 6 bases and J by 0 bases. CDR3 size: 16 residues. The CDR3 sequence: CASRRQGPYSNQPQHF. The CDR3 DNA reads TGTGCCAGCAGGAGACAGGGACCCTATAGCAATCAGCCCCAGCATTTT.

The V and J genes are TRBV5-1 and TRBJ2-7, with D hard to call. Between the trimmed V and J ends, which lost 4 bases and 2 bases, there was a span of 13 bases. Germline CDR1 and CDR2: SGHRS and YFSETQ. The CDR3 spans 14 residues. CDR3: CASSPRTPTYEQYF. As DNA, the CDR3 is TGCGCCAGCAGCCCGAGGACGCCTACCTACGAGCAGTACTTC.

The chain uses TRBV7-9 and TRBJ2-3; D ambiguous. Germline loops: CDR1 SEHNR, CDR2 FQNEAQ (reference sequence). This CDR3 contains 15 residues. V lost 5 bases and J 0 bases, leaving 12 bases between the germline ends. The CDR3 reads CASSPLGPSTDTQYF. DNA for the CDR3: TGTGCCAGCAGCCCCCTGGGTCCTAGCACAGATACGCAGTATTTT.

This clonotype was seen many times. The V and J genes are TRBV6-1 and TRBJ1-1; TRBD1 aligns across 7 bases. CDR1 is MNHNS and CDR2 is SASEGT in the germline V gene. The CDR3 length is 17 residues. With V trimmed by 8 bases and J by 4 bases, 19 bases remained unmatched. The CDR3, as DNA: TGTGCCAGCGACCTGAACCGGGACAGCCTTCTCGGCACTGAAGCTTTCTTT. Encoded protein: CASDLNRDSLLGTEAFF.

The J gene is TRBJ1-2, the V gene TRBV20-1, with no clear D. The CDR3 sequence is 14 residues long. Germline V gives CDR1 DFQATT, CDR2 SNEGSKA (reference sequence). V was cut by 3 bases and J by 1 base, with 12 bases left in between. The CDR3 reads CSASPRLLNYGYTF. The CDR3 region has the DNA TGCAGTGCTAGTCCCAGGTTACTTAACTATGGCTACACCTTC.

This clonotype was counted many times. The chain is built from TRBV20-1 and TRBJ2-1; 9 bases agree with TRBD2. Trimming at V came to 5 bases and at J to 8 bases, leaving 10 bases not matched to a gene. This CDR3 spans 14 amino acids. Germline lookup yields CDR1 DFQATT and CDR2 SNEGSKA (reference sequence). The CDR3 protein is CSAYRWGLADEQFF. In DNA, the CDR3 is TGCAGTGCTTACCGATGGGGACTAGCTGATGAGCAGTTCTTC.

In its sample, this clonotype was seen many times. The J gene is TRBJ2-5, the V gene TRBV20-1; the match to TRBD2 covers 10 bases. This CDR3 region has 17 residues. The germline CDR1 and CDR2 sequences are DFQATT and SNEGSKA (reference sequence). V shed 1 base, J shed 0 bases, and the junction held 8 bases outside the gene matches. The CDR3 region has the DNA TGCAGTGCTAGAGGGGGAGGGACTAGCGCCAACCAAGAGACCCAGTACTTC. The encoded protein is CSARGGGTSANQETQYF.

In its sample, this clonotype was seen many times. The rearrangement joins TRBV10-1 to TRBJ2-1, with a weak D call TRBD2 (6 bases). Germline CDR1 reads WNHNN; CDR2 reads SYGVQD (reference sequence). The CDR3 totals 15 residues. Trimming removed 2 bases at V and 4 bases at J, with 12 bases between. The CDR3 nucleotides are TGCGCCAGCAGTGAGATTAGCGGACCATACAATGAGCAGTTCTTC. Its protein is CASSEISGPYNEQFF.

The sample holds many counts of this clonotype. CDR3 sequence: CASRDTNTGELFF. The DNA of the CDR3 is TGCGCCAGCAGGGACACGAACACCGGGGAGCTGTTTTTT. The chain combines TRBV5-1 with TRBJ2-2; tentatively, D is TRBD1 (5 bases). Trimming stripped 5 bases from V and 0 bases from J, with 5 bases between. CDR1 SGHRS and CDR2 YFSETQ come from the germline V gene. The CDR3 sequence is 13 residues long.

Written as DNA, the CDR3 is TGCAGCGTTCCGGCCGCCGGACAGGGGATTACTTATGGCTACACCTTC. This codes for CSVPAAGQGITYGYTF. The chain combines TRBV29-1 with TRBJ1-2; 9 nucleotides match TRBD1. In germline, CDR1 is SQVTM, CDR2 ANQGSEA. The CDR3 loop spans 16 amino acids. V was pared by 5 bases and J by 5 bases, with 15 bases of the junction left unmatched.

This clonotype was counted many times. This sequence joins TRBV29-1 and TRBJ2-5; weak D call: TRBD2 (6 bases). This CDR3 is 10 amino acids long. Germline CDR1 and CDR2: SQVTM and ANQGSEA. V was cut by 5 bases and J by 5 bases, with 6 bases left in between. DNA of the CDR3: TGCAGCGTTCTAGCGGAGACCCAGTACTTC. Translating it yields CSVLAETQYF.

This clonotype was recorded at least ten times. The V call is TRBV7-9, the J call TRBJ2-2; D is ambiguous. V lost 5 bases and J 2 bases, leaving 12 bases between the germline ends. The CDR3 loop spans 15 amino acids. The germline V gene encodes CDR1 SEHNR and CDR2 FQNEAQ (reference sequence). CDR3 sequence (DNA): TGTGCCAGCAGCCCTATCGGCTATAACACCGGGGAGCTGTTTTTT. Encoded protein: CASSPIGYNTGELFF. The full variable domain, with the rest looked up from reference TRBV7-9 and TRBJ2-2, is DTGVSQNPRHKITKRGQNVTFRCDPISEHNRLYWYRQTLGQGPEFLTYFQNEAQLEKSRLLSDRFSAERPKGSFSTLEIQRTEQGDSAMYLCASSPIGYNTGELFFGEGSRLTVL.

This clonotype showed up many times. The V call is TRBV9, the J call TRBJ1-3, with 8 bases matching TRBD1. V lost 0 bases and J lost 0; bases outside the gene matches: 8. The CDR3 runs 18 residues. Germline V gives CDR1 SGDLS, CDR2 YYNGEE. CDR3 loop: CASSVGSGGESSGNTIYF. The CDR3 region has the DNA TGTGCCAGCAGCGTAGGGTCAGGGGGCGAGTCCTCTGGAAACACCATATATTTT.

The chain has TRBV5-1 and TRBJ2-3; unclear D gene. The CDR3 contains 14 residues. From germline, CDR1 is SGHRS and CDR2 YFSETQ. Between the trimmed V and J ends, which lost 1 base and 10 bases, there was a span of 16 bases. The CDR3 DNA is TGCGCCAGCAGCTTGCCGACCGGAGACTCAGCGCAGTATTTT. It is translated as CASSLPTGDSAQYF.

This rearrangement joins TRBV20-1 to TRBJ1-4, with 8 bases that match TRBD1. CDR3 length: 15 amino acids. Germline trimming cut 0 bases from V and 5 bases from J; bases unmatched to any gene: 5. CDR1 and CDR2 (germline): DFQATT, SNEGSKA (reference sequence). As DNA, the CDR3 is TGCAGTGCTAGAGATCAAACAGGGGGAAATGAAAAACTGTTTTTT. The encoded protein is CSARDQTGGNEKLFF.

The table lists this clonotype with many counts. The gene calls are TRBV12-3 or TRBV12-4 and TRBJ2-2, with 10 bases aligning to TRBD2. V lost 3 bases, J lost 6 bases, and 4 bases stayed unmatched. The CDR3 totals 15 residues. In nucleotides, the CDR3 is TGTGCCAGCAGTTTTTCGAGCGGGAGGGCCGGGGAGCTGTTTTTT. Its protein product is CASSFSSGRAGELFF.

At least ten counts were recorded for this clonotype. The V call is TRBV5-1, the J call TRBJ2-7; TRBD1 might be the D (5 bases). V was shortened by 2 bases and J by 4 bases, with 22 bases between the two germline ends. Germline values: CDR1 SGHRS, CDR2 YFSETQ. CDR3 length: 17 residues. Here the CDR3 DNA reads TGCGCCAGCAGCTTTGGGGCCTCGACACGTAATACGTACGAGCAGTACTTC. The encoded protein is CASSFGASTRNTYEQYF.

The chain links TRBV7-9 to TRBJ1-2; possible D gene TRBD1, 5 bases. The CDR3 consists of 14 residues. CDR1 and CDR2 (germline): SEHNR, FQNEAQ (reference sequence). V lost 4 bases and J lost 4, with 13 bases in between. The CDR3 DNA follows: TGTGCCAGCAGCTCAAGGGACCGCTCCTATGGCTACACCTTC. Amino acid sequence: CASSSRDRSYGYTF.

The DNA for the CDR3 is TGTGCCAGCAGCCAGGGACTGTCTTCCCCTTCTACGCAGTATTTT. The encoded protein is CASSQGLSSPSTQYF. The chain carries TRBV3-1 and TRBJ2-3, with a tentative D call TRBD2 (6 bases). CDR1 and CDR2 from the germline V gene are LGHDT and YNNKEL (reference sequence). CDR3 length: 15 amino acids. V lost 3 bases and J lost 8, with 18 bases in between.

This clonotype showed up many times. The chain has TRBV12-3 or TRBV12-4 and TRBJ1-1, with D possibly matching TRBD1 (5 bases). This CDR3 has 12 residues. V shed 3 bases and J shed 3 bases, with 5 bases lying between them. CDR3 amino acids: CASSLGDTEAFF. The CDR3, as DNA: TGTGCCAGCAGTTTGGGGGACACTGAAGCTTTCTTT.

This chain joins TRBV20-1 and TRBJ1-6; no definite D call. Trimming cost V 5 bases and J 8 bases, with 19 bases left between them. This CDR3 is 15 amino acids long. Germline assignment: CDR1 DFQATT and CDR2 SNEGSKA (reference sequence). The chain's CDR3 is CSARRLTWTDSPLHF. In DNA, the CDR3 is TGCAGTGCTCGGCGCCTGACATGGACGGATTCACCCCTCCACTTT.

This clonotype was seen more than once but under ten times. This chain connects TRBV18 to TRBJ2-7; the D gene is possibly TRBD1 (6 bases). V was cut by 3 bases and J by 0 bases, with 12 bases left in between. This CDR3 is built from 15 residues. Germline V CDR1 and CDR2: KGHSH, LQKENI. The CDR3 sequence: CASSPYVDSSYEQYF. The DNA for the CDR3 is TGTGCCAGCTCACCTTATGTGGACAGCTCCTACGAGCAGTACTTC.

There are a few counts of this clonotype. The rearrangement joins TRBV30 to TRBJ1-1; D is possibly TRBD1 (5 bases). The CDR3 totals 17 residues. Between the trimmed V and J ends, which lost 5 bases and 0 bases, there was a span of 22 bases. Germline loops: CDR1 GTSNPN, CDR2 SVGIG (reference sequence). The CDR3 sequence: CAWRRSQGTFMNTEAFF. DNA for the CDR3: TGTGCCTGGCGCAGGTCTCAGGGTACTTTTATGAACACTGAAGCTTTCTTT.

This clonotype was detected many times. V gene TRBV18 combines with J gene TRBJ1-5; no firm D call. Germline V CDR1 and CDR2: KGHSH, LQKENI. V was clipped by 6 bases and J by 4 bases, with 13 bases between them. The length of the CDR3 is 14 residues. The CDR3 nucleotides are TGTGCCAGCTCTAGGTGGGAAGGAAATCAGCCCCAGCATTTT. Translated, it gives CASSRWEGNQPQHF. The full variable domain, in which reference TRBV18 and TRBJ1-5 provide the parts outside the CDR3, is NAGVMQNPRHLVRRRGQEARLRCSPMKGHSHVYWYRQLPEEGLKFMVYLQKENIIDESGMPKERFSAEFPKEGPSILRIQQVVRGDSAAYFCASSRWEGNQPQHFGDGTRLSIL.

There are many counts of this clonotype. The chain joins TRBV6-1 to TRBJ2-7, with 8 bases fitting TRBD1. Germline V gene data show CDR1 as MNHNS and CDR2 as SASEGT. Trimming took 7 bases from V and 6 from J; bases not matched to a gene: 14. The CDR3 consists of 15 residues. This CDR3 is CASTPHQGARREQYF. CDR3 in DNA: TGTGCCAGCACCCCCCACCAGGGGGCGCGACGCGAGCAGTACTTC.

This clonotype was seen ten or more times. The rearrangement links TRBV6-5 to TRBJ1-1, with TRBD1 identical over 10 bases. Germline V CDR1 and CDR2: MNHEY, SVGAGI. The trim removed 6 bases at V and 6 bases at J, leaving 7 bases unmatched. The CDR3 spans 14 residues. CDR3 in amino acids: CASSLIGTGAEAFF. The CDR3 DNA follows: TGTGCCAGCAGCCTCATCGGGACAGGGGCTGAAGCTTTCTTT.

As DNA, the CDR3 is TGTGCCAGCAGTTTGGGTGGTGAGCAGTTCTTC. It encodes CASSLGGEQFF. This chain uses TRBV12-3 or TRBV12-4 with TRBJ2-1; D call uncertain. V dropped 3 bases and J dropped 9 bases, with 6 bases sitting between them. This CDR3 is built from 11 residues.

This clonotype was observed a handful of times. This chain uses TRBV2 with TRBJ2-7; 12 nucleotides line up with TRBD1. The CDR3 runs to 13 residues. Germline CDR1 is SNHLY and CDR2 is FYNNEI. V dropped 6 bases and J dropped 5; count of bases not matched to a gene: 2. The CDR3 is CASRGTGGDEQYF. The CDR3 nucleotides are TGTGCCAGCAGGGGGACAGGGGGCGACGAGCAGTACTTC. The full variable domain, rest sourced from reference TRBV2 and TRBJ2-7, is EPEVTQTPSHQVTQMGQEVILRCVPISNHLYFYWYRQILGQKVEFLVSFYNNEISEKSEIFDDQFSVERPDGSNFTLKIRSTKLEDSAMYFCASRGTGGDEQYFGPGTRLTVT.

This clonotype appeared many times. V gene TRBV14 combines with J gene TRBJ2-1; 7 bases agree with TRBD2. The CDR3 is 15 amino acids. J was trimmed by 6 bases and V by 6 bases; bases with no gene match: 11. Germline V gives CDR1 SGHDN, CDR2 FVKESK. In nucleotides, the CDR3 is TGTGCCAGCAGTCGGACTAGTTTTGTGTCCAATGAGCAGTTCTTC. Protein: CASSRTSFVSNEQFF.

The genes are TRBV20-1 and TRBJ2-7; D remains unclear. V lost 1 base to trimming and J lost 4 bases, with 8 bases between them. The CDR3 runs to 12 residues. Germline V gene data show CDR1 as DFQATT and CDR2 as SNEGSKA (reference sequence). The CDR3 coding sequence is TGCAGTGCTAGAGTCCCAGAGTACGAGCAGTACTTC. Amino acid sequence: CSARVPEYEQYF.

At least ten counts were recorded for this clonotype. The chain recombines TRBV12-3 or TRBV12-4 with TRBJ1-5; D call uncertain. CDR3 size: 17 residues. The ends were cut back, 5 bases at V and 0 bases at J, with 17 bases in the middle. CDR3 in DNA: TGTGCCAGCAGTCGTATCAGGCTCCCGTATAGCAATCAGCCCCAGCATTTT. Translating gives CASSRIRLPYSNQPQHF.

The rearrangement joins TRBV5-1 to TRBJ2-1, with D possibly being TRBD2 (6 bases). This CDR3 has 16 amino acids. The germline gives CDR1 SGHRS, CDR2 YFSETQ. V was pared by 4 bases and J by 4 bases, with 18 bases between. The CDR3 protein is CASSLGGGALYNEQFF. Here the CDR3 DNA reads TGCGCCAGCAGCCTGGGCGGAGGGGCGTTATACAATGAGCAGTTCTTC.